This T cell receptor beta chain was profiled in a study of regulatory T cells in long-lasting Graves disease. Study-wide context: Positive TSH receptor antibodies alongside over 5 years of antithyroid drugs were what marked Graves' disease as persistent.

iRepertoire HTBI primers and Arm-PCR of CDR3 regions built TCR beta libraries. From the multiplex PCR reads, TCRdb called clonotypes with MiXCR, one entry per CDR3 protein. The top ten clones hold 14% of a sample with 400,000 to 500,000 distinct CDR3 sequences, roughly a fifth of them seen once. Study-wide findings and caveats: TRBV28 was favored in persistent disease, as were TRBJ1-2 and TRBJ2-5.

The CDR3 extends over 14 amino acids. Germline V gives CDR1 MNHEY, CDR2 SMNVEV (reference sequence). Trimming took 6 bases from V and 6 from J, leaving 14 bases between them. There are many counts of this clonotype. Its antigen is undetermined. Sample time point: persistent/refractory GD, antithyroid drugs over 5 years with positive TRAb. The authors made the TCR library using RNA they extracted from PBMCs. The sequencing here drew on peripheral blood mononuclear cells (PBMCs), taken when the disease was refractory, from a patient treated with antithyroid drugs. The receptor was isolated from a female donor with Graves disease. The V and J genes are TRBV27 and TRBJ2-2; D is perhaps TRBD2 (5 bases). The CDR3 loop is CASRLLRESGELFF. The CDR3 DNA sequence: TGTGCCAGCAGACTCCTGAGGGAGTCCGGGGAGCTGTTTTTT.